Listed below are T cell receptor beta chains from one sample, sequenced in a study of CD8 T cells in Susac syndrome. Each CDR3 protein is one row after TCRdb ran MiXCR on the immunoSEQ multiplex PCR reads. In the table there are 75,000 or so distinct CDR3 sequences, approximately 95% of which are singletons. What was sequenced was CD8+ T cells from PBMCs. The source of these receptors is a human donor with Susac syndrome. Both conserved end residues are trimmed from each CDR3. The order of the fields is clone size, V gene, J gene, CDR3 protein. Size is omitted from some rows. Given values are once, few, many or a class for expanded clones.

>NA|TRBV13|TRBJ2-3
ASSLRLAGGADTQY
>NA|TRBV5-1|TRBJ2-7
ASSLGGSREQY
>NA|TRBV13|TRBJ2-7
ASSGVVGGLAGGPSRYEQY
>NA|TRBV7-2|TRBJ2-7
ASFFGSSSYEQY
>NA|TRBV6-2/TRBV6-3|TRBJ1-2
ASSYSIVGGRGYT
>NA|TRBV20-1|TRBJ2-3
SAWTGLADTDTQY
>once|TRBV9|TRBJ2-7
ASSVGDLWYYEQY
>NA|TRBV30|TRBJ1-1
AWSISGMGTEAF
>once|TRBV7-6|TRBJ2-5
ASSFGPKETQY
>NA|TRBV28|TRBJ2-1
ASRYGTGAYNEQF
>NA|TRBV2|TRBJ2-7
ATGDPNYEQY
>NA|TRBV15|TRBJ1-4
ATSRDESDKKLF
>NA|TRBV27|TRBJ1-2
ASSLSAGGVYGYT
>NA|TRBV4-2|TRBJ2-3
ASSHPADGTQY
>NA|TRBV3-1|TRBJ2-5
ASSQYDASGRGETQY
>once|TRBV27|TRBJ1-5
ASSLMATLTGNQPQH
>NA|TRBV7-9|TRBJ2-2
ASSFPGTGFTGELF
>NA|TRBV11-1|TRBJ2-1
ASSPSPDRFLMEQF
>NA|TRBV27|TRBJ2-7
ASSSYSSYEQY
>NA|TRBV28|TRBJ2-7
ASTGVSGLRGYEQY
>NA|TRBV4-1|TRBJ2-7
ASSQDVGTSTYEQY
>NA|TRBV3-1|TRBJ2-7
ASSQGILAGGPNNEQY
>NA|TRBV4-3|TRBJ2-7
ASSQDFRTDYEQY
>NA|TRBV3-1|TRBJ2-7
ASSHGGATYEQY
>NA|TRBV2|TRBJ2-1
ASRAGREQF
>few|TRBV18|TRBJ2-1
ASSLDNEQF